Presented here are 9 T cell receptor beta chains from one specimen sequenced in a study of blood T cell repertoires in COVID-19. The table came from immunoSEQ multiplex PCR; TCRdb's copy has only in-frame clones and leaves some out. The table includes 70,000 to 85,000 clones, about four fifths detected once. Input material: peripheral blood. These receptor sequences come from a human donor in a cohort sampled during active COVID-19.

This sequence joins TRBV15 and TRBJ2-5, with TRBD2 as a possible D gene (5 bases). Trimming removed 5 bases from V and 1 base from J, with 8 bases in between. Germline CDR1 reads LNHNV; CDR2 reads YYDKDF (reference sequence). The CDR3 has 13 amino acids. Here the CDR3 reads CATSQLGQETQYF. CDR3 sequence (DNA): TGTGCCACCAGCCAACTAGGCCAAGAGACCCAGTACTTC.

The CDR3 nucleotides read TGTGCCAGCAGCTTAGGAGGTCCTAACACCGGGGAGCTGTTTTTT. Its translation is CASSLGGPNTGELFF. The V gene is TRBV7-6, the J gene TRBJ2-2, with D unclear. The CDR3 consists of 15 residues. V was shortened by 1 base and J by 2 bases, with 8 bases between the two germline ends. The germline gives CDR1 SGHVS, CDR2 FNYEAQ.

In this sample, this clone turned up once. The chain carries TRBV29-1 and TRBJ2-3, with 7 bases matching TRBD1. This CDR3 comprises 15 residues. V was pared by 7 bases and J by 4 bases, with 14 bases of the junction left unmatched. Germline CDR1 SQVTM, CDR2 ANQGSEA. The CDR3 loop reads CSAERDSVSADTQYF. The CDR3 region has the DNA TGCAGCGCCGAACGGGACAGCGTCTCTGCAGATACGCAGTATTTT.

This chain connects TRBV9 to TRBJ2-1; 11 nucleotides line up with TRBD1. Germline V CDR1 and CDR2: SGDLS, YYNGEE. The J segment lost 7 bases and the V segment lost 3 bases, leaving 6 bases of the junction unmatched. The CDR3 loop spans 15 amino acids. The CDR3 loop is CASSGSDRGRNEQFF. CDR3 DNA sequence: TGTGCCAGCAGCGGATCGGACAGGGGGCGTAATGAGCAGTTCTTC.

This sequence joins TRBV7-9 and TRBJ1-5; 11 bases are a match to TRBD1. CDR3 length equals 16 residues. J lost 5 bases, V lost 1 base, and 4 bases had no gene match. Looked up from germline, CDR1 is SEHNR and CDR2 is FQNEAQ (reference sequence). Here the CDR3 reads CASSLGDRGSHQPQHF. The CDR3 DNA reads as TGTGCCAGCAGCTTAGGGGACAGGGGGTCGCATCAGCCCCAGCATTTT.

The chain has TRBV7-9 and TRBJ2-3, with D possibly TRBD1 on 6 matching bases. Germline V gene data show CDR1 as SEHNR and CDR2 as FQNEAQ (reference sequence). Trimming left V 0 bases short and J 1 base short, with 14 bases between. The CDR3 contains 17 residues. Here the CDR3 DNA reads TGTGCCAGCAGCTTAGCAGGGGGTAGCGAGGGCACAGATACGCAGTATTTT. Translation gives CASSLAGGSEGTDTQYF.

This rearrangement joins TRBV5-4 to TRBJ2-5, with D unresolved. Germline values: CDR1 SGHNT, CDR2 YYREEE (reference sequence). The ends were cut back, 4 bases at V and 2 bases at J, with 3 bases in the middle. There are 11 residues in the CDR3. In DNA form, the CDR3 reads TGTGCCAGCAGCCGTCAAGAGACCCAGTACTTC. Its protein product is CASSRQETQYF.

V is TRBV7-2 and J is TRBJ1-1; 7 bases are a match to TRBD1. The J segment lost 5 bases and the V segment lost 5 bases, leaving 8 bases of the junction unmatched. Germline loops: CDR1 SGHTA, CDR2 FQGNSA. The CDR3 length is 14 residues. The CDR3 coding sequence is TGTGCCAGCAGCCCCCAGGGGGGAAAAACTGAAGCTTTCTTT. Its translation: CASSPQGGKTEAFF.

V and J are TRBV5-1 and TRBJ2-2, with 9 bases identical to TRBD2. V was clipped by 4 bases and J by 7 bases; unmatched bases: 8. Germline CDR1 and CDR2: SGHRS and YFSETQ. The CDR3 spans 15 residues. In DNA, the CDR3 is TGCGCCAGCAGCCCAGAGGGACTAGCTGGCGGGGAGCTGTTTTTT. Protein: CASSPEGLAGGELFF. Full variable domain (missing parts from reference TRBV5-1 and TRBJ2-2): KAGVTQTPRYLIKTRGQQVTLSCSPISGHRSVSWYQQTPGQGLQFLFEYFSETQRNKGNFPGRFSGRQFSNSRSEMNVSTLELGDSALYLCASSPEGLAGGELFFGEGSRLTVL.